This TCR beta chain was found in a study of metastatic and nonmetastatic thyroid tumors. Study at large: Repertoires of blood and of tissue (tumor or nodule) from malignant and benign thyroid patients were compared. Study results and limitations: Versus benign nodules, malignant thyroid tumors reportedly had significantly higher TCR beta diversity, in blood and tumor.

In the original processing: In papillary thyroid cancer, a distant-metastasis classifier was built using CDR3 differences across clinicopathological groups. TCRdb re-called the PCR reads via MiXCR. TCRdb's processing, not the study's, gives the V and J calls here. The sample includes a few thousand clones, about a third of them seen just once. Thyroid surgery had not been preceded by any treatment in any patient. CDR1 and CDR2 (germline): MNHEY, SMNVEV (reference sequence). Trimming removed 5 bases from V and 3 bases from J; junction bases left unmatched: 5. The CDR3 runs 14 residues. On this clone: Antigen unknown.

The sequenced material came from adjacent normal tissue. V usage is TRBV27 and J usage is TRBJ2-7; 9 positions match TRBD1. The receptor was derived from a male donor with papillary thyroid cancer or a benign thyroid nodule (not recorded which). Some clones in this sample may be carry-over from other donors' samples. The CDR3 loop reads CASSLGTGSYEQYV. The DNA for the CDR3 is TGTGCCAGCAGTCTAGGGACAGGGAGCTACGAGCAGTACGTC.